Following are 15 T cell receptor beta chains from one sample sequenced in a study of blood T cell repertoires in COVID-19. Repertoires were generated with immunoSEQ multiplex PCR, while TCRdb's copy carries only in-frame clones and drops some. The sample holds about 250,000 clones, 65% to 90% seen once. Sequencing was done on a sample of PBMCs or T cells enriched from blood (not recorded which). The receptors stem from a man aged 40-55 years who had recovered from COVID-19.

This clone was counted a single time. This rearrangement joins TRBV11-1 to TRBJ1-2; the D gene is possibly TRBD1 (6 bases). This CDR3 comprises 14 residues. Germline V gene data show CDR1 as SGHAT and CDR2 as FQDESV (reference sequence). Trimming cost V 4 bases and J 7 bases, with 16 bases left between them. CDR3 nucleotide sequence: TGTGCCAGCAGCTCGGACAGACCCGTCATTGGCTACACCTTC. Encoded protein: CASSSDRPVIGYTF. The whole variable domain, filled in from reference TRBV11-1 and TRBJ1-2, reads EAEVAQSPRYKITEKSQAVAFWCDPISGHATLYWYRQILGQGPELLVQFQDESVVDDSQLPKDRFSAERLKGVDSTLKIQPAELGDSAMYLCASSSDRPVIGYTFGSGTRLTVV.

The gene calls are TRBV5-1 and TRBJ2-2; 7 bases match TRBD1. The J segment lost 1 base and the V segment lost 4 bases, leaving 7 bases of the junction unmatched. Germline V gives CDR1 SGHRS, CDR2 YFSETQ. The CDR3 covers 16 residues. The CDR3 sequence is CASSPGGQLNTGELFF. In DNA, the CDR3 is TGCGCCAGCAGCCCAGGGGGACAGCTGAACACCGGGGAGCTGTTTTTT.

The chain is built from TRBV28 and TRBJ2-7, with D perhaps TRBD2 (6 bases). Germline loops: CDR1 MDHEN, CDR2 SYDVKM. V lost 5 bases and J 5 bases, leaving 19 bases between the germline ends. The CDR3 covers 15 residues. The CDR3 region is CASSLPPSVTHEQYF. The DNA of the CDR3 is TGTGCCAGCAGTCTTCCACCTAGCGTAACCCACGAGCAGTACTTC.

The chain employs TRBV4-1 and TRBJ2-6, with D perhaps matching TRBD1 (6 bases). CDR3 length equals 15 residues. Germline lookup yields CDR1 MGHRA and CDR2 YSYEKL. The V end lost 1 base, the J end lost 4 bases, and 8 bases lay between the germline ends. CDR3 bases: TGCGCCAGCAGCCAAGGAGACAGGGGGGCCAACGTCCTGACTTTC. Translating it yields CASSQGDRGANVLTF.

The chain recombines TRBV19 with TRBJ2-7; 9 bases match TRBD1. CDR1 is LNHDA, CDR2 SQIVND, per germline (reference sequence). Unmatched junction bases numbered 0, after V lost 1 base and J lost 2 bases. The CDR3 is 14 amino acids. As DNA, the CDR3 is TGTGCCAGTAGTATAGGGGACAGGGCCTACGAGCAGTACTTC. It yields the protein CASSIGDRAYEQYF.

The chain couples TRBV27 to TRBJ1-4; D unclear. This CDR3 is 15 amino acids long. Trimming pared 0 bases from V and 6 bases from J, leaving 11 bases between. Per the germline V gene, CDR1 is MNHEY and CDR2 is SMNVEV (reference sequence). The CDR3 region is CASSLSRVKHEKLFF. CDR3 nucleotide sequence: TGTGCCAGCAGTTTATCGAGGGTAAAGCATGAAAAACTGTTTTTT.

The count of this clone is one. The chain employs TRBV7-2 and TRBJ2-2; D is perhaps TRBD2 (5 bases). Trimming stripped 5 bases from V and 1 base from J, with 8 bases between. CDR3 length: 14 residues. The germline V gene has CDR1 SGHTA and CDR2 FQGNSA. Here the CDR3 DNA reads TGTGCCAGCAGCCAGCGGAGGAACACCGGGGAGCTGTTTTTT. This translates into CASSQRRNTGELFF. The full variable domain, with the rest looked up from reference TRBV7-2 and TRBJ2-2, is GAGVSQSPSNKVTEKGKDVELRCDPISGHTALYWYRQSLGQGLEFLIYFQGNSAPDKSGLPSDRFSAERTGGSVSTLTIQRTQQEDSAVYLCASSQRRNTGELFFGEGSRLTVL.

V is TRBV9 and J is TRBJ1-1; TRBD1 aligns across 8 bases. Germline CDR1 SGDLS, CDR2 YYNGEE. The CDR3 consists of 16 residues. J was trimmed by 4 bases and V by 3 bases; bases with no gene match: 11. In nucleotides, the CDR3 is TGTGCCAGCAGCGGTCCCCGGACAGGGAGGAGCACTGAAGCTTTCTTT. Encoded protein: CASSGPRTGRSTEAFF.

This rearrangement joins TRBV7-9 to TRBJ2-1, with 9 bases that match TRBD2. V shed 3 bases, J shed 6 bases, and the junction held 3 bases outside the gene matches. The CDR3 runs 14 residues. Germline loops: CDR1 SEHNR, CDR2 FQNEAQ (reference sequence). In nucleotides, the CDR3 is TGTGCCAGCAGCTTTTCGGGACTAGCCAATGAGCAGTTCTTC. Its translation is CASSFSGLANEQFF.

This chain connects TRBV7-8 to TRBJ2-5; D gene uncertain. Trimming pared 1 base from V and 5 bases from J, leaving 11 bases between. Germline V CDR1 and CDR2: SGHVS, FQNEAQ. The CDR3 has 14 residues. The CDR3 region has the DNA TGTGCCAGCAGCTTAGGCCAGAACAGTGAGACCCAGTACTTC. Protein: CASSLGQNSETQYF.

V is TRBV5-4 and J is TRBJ1-3; a possible D gene is TRBD1 (5 bases). The CDR3 spans 18 residues. Germline V gene sequence: CDR1 SGHNT, CDR2 YYREEE (reference sequence). V lost 4 bases, J lost 4 bases, and 24 bases lay in between. The CDR3 DNA reads as TGTGCCAGCAGCACAAAAGAGCCGGGACGGGGGTTCGGAAACACCATATATTTT. This translates into CASSTKEPGRGFGNTIYF.

The gene calls are TRBV18 and TRBJ1-1; 7 bases match TRBD1. J lost 2 bases, V lost 8 bases, and 8 bases had no gene match. The CDR3 runs to 14 residues. CDR1 is KGHSH and CDR2 is LQKENI in the germline V gene. CDR3 coding DNA: TGTGCCAGCCTGCCAGGGACAGACAACACTGAAGCTTTCTTT. It encodes CASLPGTDNTEAFF.

The rearrangement uses TRBV18 and TRBJ2-6, with D maybe TRBD1 (6 bases). CDR1 and CDR2 from the germline V gene are KGHSH and LQKENI. This CDR3 is built from 16 residues. V lost 6 bases and J 0 bases, leaving 12 bases between the germline ends. CDR3 in DNA: TGTGCCAGCTCCGGGACACCGAACTCTGGGGCCAACGTCCTGACTTTC. This sequence encodes CASSGTPNSGANVLTF. The whole variable domain, filled in from reference TRBV18 and TRBJ2-6, reads NAGVMQNPRHLVRRRGQEARLRCSPMKGHSHVYWYRQLPEEGLKFMVYLQKENIIDESGMPKERFSAEFPKEGPSILRIQQVVRGDSAAYFCASSGTPNSGANVLTFGAGSRLTVL.

This chain uses TRBV9 with TRBJ1-1, with D maybe TRBD1 (6 bases). Germline V gene data show CDR1 as SGDLS and CDR2 as YYNGEE. The CDR3 covers 14 residues. The V end was cut by 5 bases, the J end by 8 bases, with 19 bases between. The chain's CDR3 is CASRMPSGGGEAFF. CDR3 nucleotides: TGTGCCAGCAGGATGCCCTCGGGGGGCGGCGAAGCTTTCTTT.

The genes are TRBV11-3 and TRBJ2-7; the match to TRBD1 covers 7 bases. Germline assignment: CDR1 SGHNT and CDR2 YENEEA. This CDR3 spans 18 amino acids. J lost 5 bases, V lost 4 bases, and 20 bases had no gene match. This CDR3 is CASSSVLTPTGTVHEQYF. The CDR3 DNA is TGTGCCAGCAGCTCTGTGTTAACCCCGACAGGGACGGTCCACGAGCAGTACTTC.